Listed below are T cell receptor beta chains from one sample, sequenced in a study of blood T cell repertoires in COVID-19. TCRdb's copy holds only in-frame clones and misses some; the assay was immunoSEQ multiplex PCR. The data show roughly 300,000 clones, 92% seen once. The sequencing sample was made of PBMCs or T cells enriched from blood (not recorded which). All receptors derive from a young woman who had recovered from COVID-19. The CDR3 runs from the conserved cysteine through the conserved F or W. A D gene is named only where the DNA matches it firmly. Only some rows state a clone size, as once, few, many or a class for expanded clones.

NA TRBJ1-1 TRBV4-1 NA TGCGCCAGCAGCCAAGATCAGGTTGAGAACACTGAAGCTTTCTTT CASSQDQVENTEAFF
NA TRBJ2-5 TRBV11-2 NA TGTGCCAGCAGCTTCTGGGGGGAAGAGACCCAGTACTTC CASSFWGEETQYF
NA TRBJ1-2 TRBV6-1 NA TGTGCCAGCAGTGACAGGGTTGGCTACACCTTC CASSDRVGYTF
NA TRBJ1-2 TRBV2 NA TGTGCCAGCAGGACTACAGGGTCCGGCTACACCTTC CASRTTGSGYTF
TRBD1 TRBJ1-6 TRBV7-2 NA TGTGCCAGCAGCTTAGGATTCTTGGACAGGATCACCTTT CASSLGFLDRITF
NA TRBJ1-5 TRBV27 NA TGTGCCAGCAGTTTATCACCGGGGAATCAGCCCCAGCATTTT CASSLSPGNQPQHF
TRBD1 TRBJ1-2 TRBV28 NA TGTGCCAGCAGTCCCGCACAGGGGATTTCTGGCTACACCTTC CASSPAQGISGYTF
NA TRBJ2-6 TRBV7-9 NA TGTGCCAGCAGCTCTCTCCAGGGGGGACGGCGCGGCAACGTCCTGACTTTC CASSSLQGGRRGNVLTF
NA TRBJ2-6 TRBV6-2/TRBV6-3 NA TGTGCCAGCAGCCCCCGGGGGGCCAACGTCCTGACTTTC CASSPRGANVLTF
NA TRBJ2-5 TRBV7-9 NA TGTGCCAGCAGCACAACAAGACACCTCCAAGAGACCCAGTACTTC CASSTTRHLQETQYF
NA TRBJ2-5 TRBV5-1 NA TGCGCCAGCAGCTTGGGCAGGGGGCGGGAGGAGACCCAGTACTTC CASSLGRGREETQYF
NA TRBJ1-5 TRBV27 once TGTGCCAGCAGTTTATCGTCTAATCAGCCCCAGCATTTT CASSLSSNQPQHF
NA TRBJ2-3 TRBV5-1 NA TGCGCCAGCAGCTTGGGGGCGACCATTCAGGATACGCAGTATTTT CASSLGATIQDTQYF
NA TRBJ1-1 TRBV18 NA TGTGCCAGCTCACCAGGGGCGAACACTGAAGCTTTCTTT CASSPGANTEAFF
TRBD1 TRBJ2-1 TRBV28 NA TGTGCCAGCAGGAACCCCCGGGACAGAGTAACCTACAATGAGCAGTTCTTC CASRNPRDRVTYNEQFF
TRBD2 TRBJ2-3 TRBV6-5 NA TGTGCCATATCATCTAGCGGGAGGGGGACAGATACGCAGTATTTT CAISSSGRGTDTQYF
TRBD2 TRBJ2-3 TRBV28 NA TGTGCCAGCAGTTTTAAAGGACTAGCGGGAGGAACGCAGTATTTT CASSFKGLAGGTQYF
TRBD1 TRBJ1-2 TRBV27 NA TGTGCCAGCAGTGGGACAGGGGCAGGATTCCGTGGCTACACCTTC CASSGTGAGFRGYTF
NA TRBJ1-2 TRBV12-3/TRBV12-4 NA TGTGCCAGCAGCCAAGACAGTAACTATGGCTACACCTTC CASSQDSNYGYTF
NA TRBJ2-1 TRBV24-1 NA TGTGCCACCAGTGAAGTCGCAGGGATCTCCTACAATGAGCAGTTCTTC CATSEVAGISYNEQFF
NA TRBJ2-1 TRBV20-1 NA TGCAGTGCTAGTTGGGCGGGATACAATGAGCAGTTCTTC CSASWAGYNEQFF
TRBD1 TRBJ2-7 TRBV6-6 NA TGTGCCAGCAGCGGGACAGGGGTATTACAGTACTTC CASSGTGVLQYF
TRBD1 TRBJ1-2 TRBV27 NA TGTGCCAGCAGTTTGACAGGGGATCGCTACACCTTC CASSLTGDRYTF
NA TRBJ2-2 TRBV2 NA TGTGCCAGCAGGAACTTCTACACCGGGGAGCTGTTTTTT CASRNFYTGELFF
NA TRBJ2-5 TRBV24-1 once TGTGCCACCAGTGATCCACAGACAGGACAAGAGACCCAGTACTTC CATSDPQTGQETQYF
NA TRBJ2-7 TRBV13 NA TGTGCCAGCAGCTTACGCGGGTTTCACGAGCAGTACTTC CASSLRGFHEQYF
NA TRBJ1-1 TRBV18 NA TGTGCCAGCTCACTTGATTTGCGTGGAGTGGGTACTGAAGCTTTCTTT CASSLDLRGVGTEAFF
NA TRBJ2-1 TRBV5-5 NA TGTGCCAGCAGCTTGCTTCAGGGGCTCTCCTACAATGAGCAGTTCTTC CASSLLQGLSYNEQFF
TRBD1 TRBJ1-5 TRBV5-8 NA TGTGCCAGCAGCTTGGGGACAGGTACAAATCAGCCCCAGCATTTT CASSLGTGTNQPQHF
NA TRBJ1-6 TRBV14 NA TGTGCCAGCAGCCTTCACACAGGATCACCCCTCCACTTT CASSLHTGSPLHF
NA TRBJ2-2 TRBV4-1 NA TGCGCCAGCAGCCAGCCGGACATCTTTGTATGCGGGGAGCTGTTTTTT CASSQPDIFVCGELFF
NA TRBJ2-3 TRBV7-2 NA TGTGCCAGCAGCTTGGGCCCTCGGGATACGCAGTATTTT CASSLGPRDTQYF
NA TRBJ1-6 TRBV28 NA TGTGCCAGCAGTTTCCGCGGGGGGAGCTCCTATAATTCACCCCTCCACTTT CASSFRGGSSYNSPLHF
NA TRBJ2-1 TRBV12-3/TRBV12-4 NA TGTGCCAGCAGACCTCAGGGGATAGGTGAGCAGTTCTTC CASRPQGIGEQFF
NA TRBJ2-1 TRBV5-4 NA TGTGCCAGCAGCTTGCAGGGTGGAAATGAGCAGTTCTTC CASSLQGGNEQFF
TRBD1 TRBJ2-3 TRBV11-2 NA TGTGCCAGCAGCTATGACGAGACAGGGGCCACAGATACGCAGTATTTT CASSYDETGATDTQYF
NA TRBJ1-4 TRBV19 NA TGTGCCAGTAGTATAGACCCAACAACGGTGAGAGGGGAAAAACTGTTTTTT CASSIDPTTVRGEKLFF
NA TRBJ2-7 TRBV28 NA TGTGCCAGCAGTCCACAGGGTGGCGAGCAGTACTTC CASSPQGGEQYF
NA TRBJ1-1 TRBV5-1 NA TGCGCCAGCAGCTCTAATGGGAACACTGAAGCTTTCTTT CASSSNGNTEAFF
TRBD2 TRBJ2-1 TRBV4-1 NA TGCGCCAGCAGCCAAGTGATTAGCGGGGGGTTCTACAATGAGCAGTTCTTC CASSQVISGGFYNEQFF
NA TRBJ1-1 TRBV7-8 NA TGTGCCAGCAGCCGACTCCCGAACACTGAAGCTTTCTTT CASSRLPNTEAFF
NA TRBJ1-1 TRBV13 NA TGTGCCAGCAGCGGAATCAAGCAGGGGAACACTGAAGCTTTCTTT CASSGIKQGNTEAFF
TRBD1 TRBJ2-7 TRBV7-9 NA TGTGCCAGCAGCCCCCGGACAGGGGGCTCAGTACCGCAGGAGCAGTACTTC CASSPRTGGSVPQEQYF
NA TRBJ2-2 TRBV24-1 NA TGTGCCACCAGTGCCCTAACGACCGGGGAGCTGTTTTTT CATSALTTGELFF
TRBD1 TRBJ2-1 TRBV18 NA TGTGCCAGCTCACAAGGACAGGCCCTAAGTGAGCAGTTCTTC CASSQGQALSEQFF
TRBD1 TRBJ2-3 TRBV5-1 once TGCGCCAGCAGCTTGGCCGACAGGGGGTACCAAGATACGCAGTATTTT CASSLADRGYQDTQYF
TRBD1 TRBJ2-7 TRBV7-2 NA TGTGCCAGCAGCCCTTGGGAAACGCAGGGGGCCTCCTACTTC CASSPWETQGASYF
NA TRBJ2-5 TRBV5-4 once TGTGCCAGCAGCTGGGTACCGGGTCAAGCGACCCAGTACTTC CASSWVPGQATQYF
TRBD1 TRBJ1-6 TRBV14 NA TGTGCCAGCAGCCCCGGGACAGGGGTCTCCTATAATTCACCCCTCCACTTT CASSPGTGVSYNSPLHF
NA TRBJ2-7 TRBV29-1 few TGCAGCGTTGCTGCTAGCGCATCCTACGAGCAGTACTTC CSVAASASYEQYF
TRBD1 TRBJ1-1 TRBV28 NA TGTGCCAGCAGTTTTGGTACAGGGGCCGTCCTAGCTTTCTTT CASSFGTGAVLAFF
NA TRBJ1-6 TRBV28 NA TGTGCCAGCAGGGGAGGTGGCAGGACTACCGAGTTT CASRGGGRTTEF